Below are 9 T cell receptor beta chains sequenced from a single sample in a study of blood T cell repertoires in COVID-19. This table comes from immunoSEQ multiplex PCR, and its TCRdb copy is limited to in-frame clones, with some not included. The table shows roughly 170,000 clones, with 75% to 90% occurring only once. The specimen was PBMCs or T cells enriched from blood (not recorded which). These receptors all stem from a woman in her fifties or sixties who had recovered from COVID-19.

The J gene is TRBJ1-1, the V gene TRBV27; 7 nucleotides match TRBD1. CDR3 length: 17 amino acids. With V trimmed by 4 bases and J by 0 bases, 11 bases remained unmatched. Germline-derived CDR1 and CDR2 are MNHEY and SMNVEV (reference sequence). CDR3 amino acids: CASSSPTRQGVNTEAFF. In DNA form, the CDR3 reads TGTGCCAGCAGTTCCCCAACTCGACAGGGCGTGAACACTGAAGCTTTCTTT.

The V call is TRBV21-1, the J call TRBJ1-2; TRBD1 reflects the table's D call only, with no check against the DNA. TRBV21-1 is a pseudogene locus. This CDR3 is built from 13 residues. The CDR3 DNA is TGTGCCAGCAGCAAGGGGCCGTACGATGGCTACACCTTC. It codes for CASSKGPYDGYTF.

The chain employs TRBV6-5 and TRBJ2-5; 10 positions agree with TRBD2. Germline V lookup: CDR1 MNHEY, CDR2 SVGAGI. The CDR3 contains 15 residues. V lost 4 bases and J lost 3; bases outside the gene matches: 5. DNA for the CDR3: TGTGCCAGCAGTTGGACCGGGACTAGCGAAGAGACCCAGTACTTC. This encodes CASSWTGTSEETQYF.

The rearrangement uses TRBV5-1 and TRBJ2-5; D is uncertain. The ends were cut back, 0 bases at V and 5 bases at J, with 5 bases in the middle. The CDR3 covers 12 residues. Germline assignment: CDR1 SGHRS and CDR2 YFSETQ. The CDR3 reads CASSLARETQYF. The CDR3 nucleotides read TGCGCCAGCAGCTTGGCCCGGGAGACCCAGTACTTC.

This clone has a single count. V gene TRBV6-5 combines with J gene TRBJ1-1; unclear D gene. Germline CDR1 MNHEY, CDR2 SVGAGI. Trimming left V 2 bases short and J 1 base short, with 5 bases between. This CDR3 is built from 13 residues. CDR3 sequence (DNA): TGTGCCAGCAGTTACCGACAGAACACTGAAGCTTTCTTT. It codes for CASSYRQNTEAFF.

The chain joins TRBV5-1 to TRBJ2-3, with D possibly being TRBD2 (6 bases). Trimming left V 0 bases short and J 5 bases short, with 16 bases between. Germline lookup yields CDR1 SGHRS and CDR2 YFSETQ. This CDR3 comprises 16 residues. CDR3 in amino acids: CASSLEGRGFEDTQYF. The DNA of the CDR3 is TGCGCCAGCAGCTTGGAGGGGCGGGGTTTCGAAGATACGCAGTATTTT.

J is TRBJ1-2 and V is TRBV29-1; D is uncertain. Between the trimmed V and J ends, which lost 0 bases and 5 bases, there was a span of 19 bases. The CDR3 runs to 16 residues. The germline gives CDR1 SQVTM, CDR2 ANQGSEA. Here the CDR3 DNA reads TGCAGCGTTGAAGAACCCGCCGGCGGGGTGTTGTATGGCTACACCTTC. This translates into CSVEEPAGGVLYGYTF.

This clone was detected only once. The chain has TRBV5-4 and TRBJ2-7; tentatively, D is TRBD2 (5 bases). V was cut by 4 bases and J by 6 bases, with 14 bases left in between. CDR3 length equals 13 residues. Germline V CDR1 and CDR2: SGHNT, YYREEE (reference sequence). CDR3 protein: CASSLTIEGEQYV. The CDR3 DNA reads TGTGCCAGCAGCCTTACCATTGAGGGCGAGCAGTACGTC.

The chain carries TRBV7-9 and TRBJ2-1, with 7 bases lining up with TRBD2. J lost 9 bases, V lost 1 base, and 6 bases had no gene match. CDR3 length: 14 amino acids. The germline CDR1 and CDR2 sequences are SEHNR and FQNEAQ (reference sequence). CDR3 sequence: CASSLGTGRSEQFF. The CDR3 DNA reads TGTGCCAGCAGCTTAGGGACCGGGAGGAGTGAGCAGTTCTTC.